This T cell receptor beta chain was found in a study of cytomegalovirus exposure and HLA in healthy donors. The PCR used 60 Vbeta and 13 Jbeta primers. Authors' methods: As a later analysis found, there were 80 million or so unique TCR beta chains, of which roughly 11 million were shared. Data came from immunoSEQ multiplex PCR; TCRdb stores just in-frame clones and leaves some out. V, J and clone size are those of that table, while D and trimming were read from the DNA. Among about 190,000 clones listed, roughly 75% were seen once. Trimming stripped 7 bases from V and 5 bases from J, with 14 bases between. Germline V gene sequence: CDR1 SEHNR, CDR2 FQNEAQ (reference sequence). The CDR3 sequence is 13 residues long.

The receptor's source is a man aged 25-45 years in good health and CMV-seropositive. The V and J genes are TRBV7-9 and TRBJ2-5, with D maybe TRBD1 (7 bases). Sequenced: PBMCs. The CDR3 loop is CASISTGRETQYF. CDR3 nucleotides: TGTGCCAGCATTTCGACAGGGAGGGAGACCCAGTACTTC.